These 32 T cell receptor beta chains came from one sample sequenced in a study of neurological immune-mediated disorders. Time point here: longitudinal time-point 3. TCRdb re-called the 5' RACE reads with MiXCR, one entry per CDR3 protein. The sample gives tens of thousands of distinct CDR3 sequences, 4.3% of which show up once; 5% to 6% is in the top ten. Sequences were obtained from PBMCs. The receptors were gathered from a woman aged 55-75 years with multiple sclerosis.

In the case of this clonotype: Just one base apart from a much larger clone, this may be a read error. Likely a read error: the CDR3 ends without its conserved phenylalanine or tryptophan. CDR3: CASRGDSKDTQYL. In DNA, the CDR3 is TGTGCCAGCCGAGGGGACAGCAAAGATACGCAGTATTTA. J is TRBJ2-3 and V is TRBV6-2 or TRBV6-3; 7 positions agree with TRBD1. The CDR3 contains 13 residues. The V gene's germline CDR1 is MNHEY and CDR2 SVGEGT.

The chain joins TRBV29-1 to TRBJ1-1; D is perhaps TRBD1 (6 bases). The germline gives CDR1 SQVTM, CDR2 ANQGSEA. Trimming pared 4 bases from V and 1 base from J, leaving 10 bases between. The CDR3 contains 13 residues. CDR3 nucleotide sequence: TGCAGCGTTGGGGGGCAAGAGAACACTGAAGCTTTCTTT. Its protein is CSVGGQENTEAFF.

At least ten counts were recorded for this clonotype. This rearrangement joins TRBV12-3 or TRBV12-4 to TRBJ2-4, with 8 bases fitting TRBD1. The junction had 8 bases not matched to a gene; V was cut back by 6 bases and J by 7 bases. The CDR3 extends over 14 amino acids. The CDR3 loop is CASRRQGTRNIQYF. CDR3 DNA: TGTGCCAGCAGAAGACAGGGGACGAGGAACATTCAGTACTTC.

This clonotype was seen many times. The rearrangement links TRBV5-1 to TRBJ1-1; 9 nucleotides agree with TRBD1. The CDR3 sequence is 16 residues long. Germline lookup yields CDR1 SGHRS and CDR2 YFSETQ. The junction had 7 bases not matched to a gene; V was cut back by 4 bases and J by 0 bases. The CDR3 sequence is CASSAGDRAMNTEAFF. For the CDR3, the DNA is TGCGCCAGCAGCGCGGGGGACAGGGCAATGAACACTGAAGCTTTCTTT.

This clonotype was detected many times. The chain combines TRBV24-1 with TRBJ2-1; 12 bases match TRBD2. Trimming removed 2 bases from V and 7 bases from J; junction bases left unmatched: 11. The CDR3 has 18 amino acids. Germline V gene data show CDR1 as KGHDR and CDR2 as SFDVKD. The CDR3 DNA reads TGTGCCACCAGTGATTCGGCTAGCGGGGGGGCCATCCGTAATGAGCAGTTCTTC. Its protein product is CATSDSASGGAIRNEQFF.

This clonotype was observed at least ten times. The chain recombines TRBV29-1 with TRBJ2-7, with a tentative D call TRBD1 (6 bases). The germline V gene has CDR1 SQVTM and CDR2 ANQGSEA. V lost 7 bases and J lost 1, with 11 bases in between. The CDR3 runs to 12 residues. The CDR3 protein is CSAADRSYEQYF. The DNA of the CDR3 is TGCAGCGCCGCCGACAGGTCCTACGAGCAGTACTTC.

This clonotype was seen ten or more times. V gene TRBV6-2 or TRBV6-3 combines with J gene TRBJ1-5, with 9 bases that match TRBD1. Trimming took 6 bases from V and 4 from J; bases not matched to a gene: 10. Germline V lookup: CDR1 MNHEY, CDR2 SVGEGT. The CDR3 loop spans 16 amino acids. CDR3 in amino acids: CASRRVQGALNQPQHF. CDR3 coding DNA: TGTGCCAGCAGGCGGGTACAGGGGGCCCTTAATCAGCCCCAGCATTTT.

In this sample, this clonotype turned up many times. The chain joins TRBV12-3 or TRBV12-4 to TRBJ1-1, with D perhaps matching TRBD1 (6 bases). Trimming removed 3 bases at V and 3 bases at J, with 11 bases between. CDR3 length: 14 residues. CDR3 DNA: TGTGCCAGCAGTTTGGGGACACCTCACACTGAAGCTTTCTTT. Translated, it gives CASSLGTPHTEAFF.

This clonotype was seen many times. J is TRBJ2-1 and V is TRBV5-1, with 8 nucleotides matching TRBD2. V lost 2 bases, J lost 6 bases, and 4 bases stayed unmatched. Germline loops: CDR1 SGHRS, CDR2 YFSETQ. CDR3 size: 14 residues. The CDR3 coding sequence is TGCGCCAGCAGCTTCCGGGGGGGCCCCAATGAGCAGTTCTTC. Amino acid sequence: CASSFRGGPNEQFF.

In this sample, this clonotype turned up many times. The chain carries TRBV7-2 and TRBJ2-3; 7 bases align to TRBD1. V lost 5 bases, J lost 0 bases, and 11 bases stayed unmatched. Germline CDR1 is SGHTA and CDR2 is FQGNSA. The CDR3 has 17 amino acids. The CDR3 nucleotides are TGTGCCAGCAGCAAAAGACAGGGCTCATTTAGCACAGATACGCAGTATTTT. It specifies CASSKRQGSFSTDTQYF.

The table lists this clonotype with many counts. The chain joins TRBV5-1 to TRBJ2-7; unclear D gene. This CDR3 spans 13 amino acids. V lost 0 bases, J lost 5 bases, and 9 bases lay in between. Germline V lookup: CDR1 SGHRS, CDR2 YFSETQ. CDR3 DNA: TGCGCCAGCAGCTTGGGGCCGGCCAACGAGCAGTACTTC. Amino acids: CASSLGPANEQYF.

This clonotype was seen many times. The V gene is TRBV5-1, the J gene TRBJ1-6; 8 nucleotides align to TRBD1. The V segment lost 3 bases and the J segment 6 bases; nucleotides outside the gene matches: 11. CDR1 SGHRS and CDR2 YFSETQ come from the germline V gene. This CDR3 contains 17 residues. As DNA, the CDR3 is TGCGCCAGCAGCTCGACCTACAGGGGGAGCGGTAATTCACCCCTCCACTTT. Translated, it gives CASSSTYRGSGNSPLHF.

The sample holds many counts of this clonotype. The chain couples TRBV14 to TRBJ1-5, with D hard to call. Germline V CDR1 and CDR2: SGHDN, FVKESK. Trimming removed 0 bases at V and 6 bases at J, with 6 bases between. The CDR3 sequence is 13 residues long. The CDR3 spells CASSQDWSQPQHF. As DNA, the CDR3 is TGTGCCAGCAGCCAAGATTGGTCTCAGCCCCAGCATTTT.

In this sample, this clonotype turned up many times. The J gene is TRBJ2-3, the V gene TRBV7-6; the D gene is possibly TRBD2 (7 bases). The germline V gene has CDR1 SGHVS and CDR2 FNYEAQ. The CDR3 spans 16 residues. V was trimmed by 1 base and J by 2 bases, leaving 13 bases between them. CDR3 region: CASSLVGGGPTDTQYF. CDR3 sequence (DNA): TGTGCCAGCAGCTTAGTGGGCGGGGGCCCCACAGATACGCAGTATTTT.

This clonotype was counted many times. The genes are TRBV12-3 or TRBV12-4 and TRBJ1-6, with TRBD1 matching 8 bases. The length of the CDR3 is 16 residues. After removal of 3 bases from V and 7 bases from J, the junction contained 8 bases not matched to a gene. The CDR3 nucleotides are TGTGCCAGCAGTTTGTCCGGACAGGGTACAAATTCACCCCTCCACTTT. The encoded protein is CASSLSGQGTNSPLHF.

This clonotype was recorded many times. The genes are TRBV5-6 and TRBJ1-1, with D hard to call. Germline-derived CDR1 and CDR2 are SGHDT and YYEEEE. CDR3 size: 14 residues. V gave up 0 bases and J gave up 5 bases, with 11 bases separating them. The CDR3 loop is CASSLEAVMTEAFF. As DNA, the CDR3 is TGTGCCAGCAGCTTGGAGGCAGTTATGACTGAAGCTTTCTTT.

This clonotype was detected many times. The chain couples TRBV20-1 to TRBJ2-1; 10 positions agree with TRBD2. This CDR3 region has 15 residues. Trimming removed 3 bases from V and 6 bases from J; junction bases left unmatched: 8. The germline gives CDR1 DFQATT, CDR2 SNEGSKA (reference sequence). CDR3 sequence: CSARPPGLASNEQFF. The DNA of the CDR3 is TGCAGTGCTAGGCCACCGGGACTAGCGTCCAATGAGCAGTTCTTC.

This clonotype was seen many times. The chain carries TRBV27 and TRBJ1-5, with a possible D match to TRBD1 (6 bases). Trimming stripped 3 bases from V and 9 bases from J, with 15 bases between. CDR3 length: 14 amino acids. The V gene's germline CDR1 is MNHEY and CDR2 SMNVEV (reference sequence). The CDR3: CASSFGREGGPQHF. CDR3 in DNA: TGTGCCAGCAGTTTTGGGAGAGAGGGGGGGCCCCAGCATTTT.

The table lists this clonotype with many counts. The chain links TRBV18 to TRBJ1-2; D is uncertain. From germline, CDR1 is KGHSH and CDR2 LQKENI. The V end lost 5 bases, the J end lost 4 bases, and 14 bases lay between the germline ends. CDR3 size: 14 residues. The CDR3 protein is CASSTTGSPYGYTF. CDR3 coding DNA: TGTGCCAGCTCAACTACCGGATCCCCCTATGGCTACACCTTC.

In this sample, this clonotype turned up many times. This chain links TRBV7-9 with TRBJ1-2; D is perhaps TRBD1 (6 bases). The CDR3 totals 13 residues. The ends were cut back, 4 bases at V and 7 bases at J, with 13 bases in the middle. Germline CDR1 is SEHNR and CDR2 is FQNEAQ (reference sequence). The CDR3 loop reads CASSSTGFVGYTF. In DNA, the CDR3 is TGTGCCAGCAGCTCCACAGGGTTTGTTGGCTACACCTTC. The variable domain in full, with the rest retrieved from reference TRBV7-9 and TRBJ1-2, is DTGVSQNPRHKITKRGQNVTFRCDPISEHNRLYWYRQTLGQGPEFLTYFQNEAQLEKSRLLSDRFSAERPKGSFSTLEIQRTEQGDSAMYLCASSSTGFVGYTFGSGTRLTVV.

This clonotype was counted ten times or more. The chain carries TRBV12-3 or TRBV12-4 and TRBJ2-5; no firm D call. V was cut by 3 bases and J by 1 base, with 9 bases left in between. The CDR3 has 14 amino acids. The CDR3 region is CASSFGPAQETQYF. The CDR3 region has the DNA TGTGCCAGCAGTTTCGGCCCGGCCCAAGAGACCCAGTACTTC.

This clonotype has ten or more counts. J is TRBJ1-3 and V is TRBV20-1; D might be TRBD1 (5 bases). The germline V gene encodes CDR1 DFQATT and CDR2 SNEGSKA (reference sequence). Trimming shortened V by 0 bases and J by 5 bases, and 11 bases separated the two germline ends. This CDR3 comprises 14 residues. The CDR3, as DNA: TGCAGTGCTAGAGACCCGGGACGCAGAAACACCATATATTTT. Translated, it gives CSARDPGRRNTIYF.

There are many counts of this clonotype. The genes are TRBV24-1 and TRBJ2-1, with D hard to call. V shed 3 bases and J shed 7 bases, with 18 bases lying between them. From germline, CDR1 is KGHDR and CDR2 SFDVKD. The CDR3 sequence is 16 residues long. The CDR3 DNA reads TGTGCCACCAGTGATCTGAGATTCGGTGGGTCGAATGAGCAGTTCTTC. It codes for CATSDLRFGGSNEQFF.

This clonotype was counted ten times or more. The chain recombines TRBV7-8 with TRBJ1-3, with a possible D match to TRBD1 (6 bases). Trimming removed 5 bases at V and 7 bases at J, with 18 bases between. CDR1 SGHVS and CDR2 FQNEAQ come from the germline V gene. The CDR3 contains 15 residues. DNA for the CDR3: TGTGCCAGCAGCCCCCGGACAGCATCACGGAACACCATATATTTT. This gives the protein CASSPRTASRNTIYF.

This clonotype was seen repeatedly, ten times or more. The chain joins TRBV20-1 to TRBJ1-2; D is undetermined. V was trimmed by 6 bases and J by 8 bases, leaving 4 bases between them. The CDR3 extends over 8 amino acids. Looked up from germline, CDR1 is DFQATT and CDR2 is SNEGSKA (reference sequence). The CDR3 loop reads CSAWGYTF. CDR3 in DNA: TGCAGTGCATGGGGCTACACCTTC.

This clonotype was counted at least ten times. The chain is built from TRBV28 and TRBJ2-7; tentatively, D is TRBD2 (6 bases). The V gene lost 4 bases and the J gene lost 3 bases, with 16 bases spanning the gap. The CDR3 extends over 15 amino acids. Germline-derived CDR1 and CDR2 are MDHEN and SYDVKM. The CDR3 DNA follows: TGTGCCAGCAGTTCCGCAGGGACGGGGGACTACGAGCAGTACTTC. Translating gives CASSSAGTGDYEQYF. The variable domain in full, with the rest retrieved from reference TRBV28 and TRBJ2-7, is DVKVTQSSRYLVKRTGEKVFLECVQDMDHENMFWYRQDPGLGLRLIYFSYDVKMKEKGDIPEGYSVSREKKERFSLILESASTNQTSMYLCASSSAGTGDYEQYFGPGTRLTVT.

There are many counts of this clonotype. The V gene is TRBV10-3, the J gene TRBJ2-4; D unresolved. Germline V lookup: CDR1 ENHRY, CDR2 SYGVKD. This CDR3 contains 11 residues. V shed 10 bases and J shed 5 bases, with 9 bases lying between them. The CDR3 coding sequence is TGTGCCAGCGGACGGGAAAACATTCAGTACTTC. Its translation is CASGRENIQYF.

In this sample, this clonotype turned up many times. DNA of the CDR3: TGCGCCAGCGGCCTGGACTATGGCTACACCTTC. Encoded protein: CASGLDYGYTF. The gene calls are TRBV5-1 and TRBJ1-2, with D unresolved. Trimming stripped 7 bases from V and 3 bases from J, with 7 bases between. The CDR3 extends over 11 amino acids. Germline CDR1 and CDR2: SGHRS and YFSETQ.

The chain links TRBV5-1 to TRBJ1-1, with D possibly being TRBD1 (6 bases). The CDR3 covers 13 residues. Trimming removed 4 bases from V and 5 bases from J, with 12 bases in between. The V gene's germline CDR1 is SGHRS and CDR2 YFSETQ. The CDR3 region is CASSRGQRTEAFF. The CDR3 DNA follows: TGCGCCAGCAGCCGGGGGCAGAGGACTGAAGCTTTCTTT.

This clonotype showed up many times. The J gene is TRBJ2-7, the V gene TRBV5-1; a possible D gene is TRBD1 (6 bases). Trimming took off 2 bases at V and 2 bases at J, with 14 bases between the two ends. From germline, CDR1 is SGHRS and CDR2 YFSETQ. The CDR3 runs 15 residues. The CDR3 DNA reads as TGCGCCAGCAGCTTACTCTCAGGGGATACCTACGAGCAGTACTTC. It translates to CASSLLSGDTYEQYF.

Ten or more counts support this clonotype. The chain joins TRBV20-1 to TRBJ2-4, with D possibly TRBD2 on 6 matching bases. The CDR3 runs 14 residues. Trimming left V 5 bases short and J 1 base short, with 12 bases between. Germline V gene lookup returns CDR1 DFQATT and CDR2 SNEGSKA (reference sequence). The CDR3 sequence: CSAGRSTAKNIQYF. The CDR3 DNA reads TGCAGTGCTGGGAGGTCAACGGCCAAAAACATTCAGTACTTC.

The chain is built from TRBV7-8 and TRBJ1-1; D perhaps matches TRBD1 (5 bases). The V and J ends lost 0 bases and 0 bases respectively, with 11 bases between them. The CDR3 extends over 16 amino acids. Germline V gene sequence: CDR1 SGHVS, CDR2 FQNEAQ. This chain's CDR3 is CASSLAGGIMNTEAFF. The CDR3 bases are TGTGCCAGCAGCTTAGCTGGGGGGATAATGAACACTGAAGCTTTCTTT.